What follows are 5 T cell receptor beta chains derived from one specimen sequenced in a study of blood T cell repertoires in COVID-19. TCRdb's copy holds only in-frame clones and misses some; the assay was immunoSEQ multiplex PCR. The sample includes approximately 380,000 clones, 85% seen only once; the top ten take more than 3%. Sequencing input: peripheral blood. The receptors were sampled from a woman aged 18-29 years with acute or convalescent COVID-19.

The CDR3 DNA reads as TGTGCCAGCAGCCCGACGAGCAGGTCACCCCTCCACTTT. Translating it yields CASSPTSRSPLHF. V is TRBV5-6 and J is TRBJ1-6; D not resolved. Trimming cost V 4 bases and J 10 bases, with 12 bases left between them. The CDR3 loop spans 13 amino acids. The V gene's germline CDR1 is SGHDT and CDR2 YYEEEE.

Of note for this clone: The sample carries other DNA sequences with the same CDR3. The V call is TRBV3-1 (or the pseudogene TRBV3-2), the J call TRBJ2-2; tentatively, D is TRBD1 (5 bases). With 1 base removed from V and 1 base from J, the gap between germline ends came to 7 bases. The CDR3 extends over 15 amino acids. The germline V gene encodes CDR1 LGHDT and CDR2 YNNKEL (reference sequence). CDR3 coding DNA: TGTGCCAGCAGCCAAGGTACAGGGAACACCGGGGAGCTGTTTTTT. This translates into CASSQGTGNTGELFF.

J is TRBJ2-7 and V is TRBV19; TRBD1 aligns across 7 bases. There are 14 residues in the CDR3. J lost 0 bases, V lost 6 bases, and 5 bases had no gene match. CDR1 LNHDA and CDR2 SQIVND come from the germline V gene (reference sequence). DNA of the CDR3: TGTGCCAGTAGGTTTGGACAGGACTCCTACGAGCAGTACTTC. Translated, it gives CASRFGQDSYEQYF.

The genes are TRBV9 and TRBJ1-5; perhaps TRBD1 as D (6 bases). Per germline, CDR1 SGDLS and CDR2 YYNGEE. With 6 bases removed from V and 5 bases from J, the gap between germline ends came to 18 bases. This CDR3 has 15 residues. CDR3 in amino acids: CASKRTGGGHQPQHF. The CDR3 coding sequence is TGTGCCAGCAAGAGAACAGGTGGGGGCCATCAGCCCCAGCATTTT.

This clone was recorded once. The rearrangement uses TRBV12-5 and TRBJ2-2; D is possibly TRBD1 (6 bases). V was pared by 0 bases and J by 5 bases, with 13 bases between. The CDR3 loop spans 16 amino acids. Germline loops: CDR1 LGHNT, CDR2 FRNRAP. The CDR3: CASGLVLLQGTGELFF. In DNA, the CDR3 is TGTGCTAGTGGTTTGGTACTATTGCAGGGGACCGGGGAGCTGTTTTTT.